The rows below give T cell receptor beta chains drawn from one sample of a study of regulatory T cells in long-lasting Graves disease. A single record per CDR3 protein comes from TCRdb applying MiXCR to the multiplex PCR reads. This table has 500,000 to 800,000 distinct CDR3 sequences, 30% appearing once. Sequences were derived from peripheral blood mononuclear cells (PBMCs), sampled when the disease was refractory, from a patient treated with antithyroid drugs. These TCRs come from a female donor with Graves disease. Each CDR3 is given with its conserved first and last residue. The D gene is left open where the match is weak. Rows may omit the clone size; those that give it use once, few, many or a size class.

D: NA; J: TRBJ2-7; V: TRBV6-1; size: few; CDR3: CASSEVQFSYEQYF; DNA: TGTGCCAGCAGTGAGGTTCAGTTCTCCTACGAGCAGTACTTC
D: NA; J: TRBJ1-1; V: TRBV6-1; size: NA; CDR3: CASSRDQRIEAFF; DNA: TGTGCCAGCAGCCGGGACCAAAGGATTGAAGCTTTCTTT
D: TRBD2; J: TRBJ2-3; V: TRBV27; size: NA; CDR3: CASSSSGLAEAGDTQYF; DNA: TGTGCCAGCAGTTCCTCGGGACTAGCGGAGGCAGGAGATACGCAGTATTTT
D: NA; J: TRBJ1-5; V: TRBV12-3/TRBV12-4; size: many; CDR3: CASSLSTGPQHF; DNA: TGTGCCAGCAGTCTAAGCACGGGGCCCCAGCATTTT
D: NA; J: TRBJ2-2; V: TRBV19; size: NA; CDR3: CASSRTLSTGELFF; DNA: TGTGCCAGTAGTAGGACTTTGAGTACCGGGGAGCTGTTTTTT
D: NA; J: TRBJ1-2; V: TRBV13; size: few; CDR3: CASSLRTAWNYGYTF; DNA: TGTGCCAGCAGCTTACGGACAGCCTGGAACTATGGCTACACCTTC
D: NA; J: TRBJ1-5; V: TRBV19; size: NA; CDR3: CASSTPSRGGNQPQHF; DNA: TGTGCCAGTAGTACCCCCTCGAGGGGAGGCAATCAGCCCCAGCATTTT
D: NA; J: TRBJ1-4; V: TRBV10-3; size: few; CDR3: CATNIGGGEKLFF; DNA: TGTGCCACCAACATAGGAGGGGGTGAAAAACTGTTTTTT
D: TRBD1; J: TRBJ2-7; V: TRBV12-5; size: many; CDR3: CASGTGTGHHEQYF; DNA: TGTGCTAGTGGCACCGGGACAGGACACCACGAGCAGTACTTC
D: TRBD2; J: TRBJ2-5; V: TRBV7-9; size: many; CDR3: CARLNARLAGKETQYF; DNA: TGTGCCAGACTCAATGCCCGACTAGCGGGGAAAGAGACCCAGTACTTC
D: TRBD2; J: TRBJ2-7; V: TRBV27; size: NA; CDR3: CASGRVAGGLGEQYF; DNA: TGTGCCAGCGGCCGCGTGGCGGGAGGGCTCGGCGAGCAGTACTTC
D: NA; J: TRBJ1-2; V: TRBV18; size: few; CDR3: CASSPDSHGYTF; DNA: TGTGCCAGCTCACCGGACAGCCATGGCTACACCTTC
D: TRBD2; J: TRBJ2-7; V: TRBV3-1; size: NA; CDR3: CASSQGGSHEQYF; DNA: TGTGCCAGCAGCCAGGGAGGGAGCCACGAGCAGTACTTC
D: NA; J: TRBJ1-2; V: TRBV28; size: NA; CDR3: CASNVATYGYTF; DNA: TGTGCCAGCAATGTGGCTACATATGGCTACACCTTC
D: TRBD1; J: TRBJ1-2; V: TRBV30; size: NA; CDR3: CAWSARRGGAGYTF; DNA: TGTGCCTGGAGTGCCCGCCGAGGGGGCGCAGGCTACACCTTC
D: TRBD1; J: TRBJ1-1; V: TRBV5-1; size: NA; CDR3: CASNYPGQGEAFF; DNA: TGCGCCAGCAACTACCCGGGACAGGGTGAAGCTTTCTTT
D: TRBD1; J: TRBJ1-1; V: TRBV4-1; size: NA; CDR3: CASSRGRGLAEAFF; DNA: TGCGCCAGCAGCCGAGGTAGGGGGCTCGCTGAAGCTTTCTTT
D: NA; J: TRBJ2-7; V: TRBV7-9; size: NA; CDR3: CASSLEAPGVKSYEQYF; DNA: TGTGCCAGCAGCTTAGAGGCCCCAGGGGTGAAATCCTACGAGCAGTACTTC
D: TRBD2; J: TRBJ2-5; V: TRBV11-2; size: many; CDR3: CASSPAGGSQGETQYF; DNA: TGTGCCAGCAGTCCGGCTGGCGGGAGCCAGGGAGAGACCCAGTACTTC
D: TRBD1; J: TRBJ1-2; V: TRBV19; size: NA; CDR3: CASSIGGTGYGYTF; DNA: TGTGCCAGTAGTATCGGGGGGACAGGCTATGGCTACACCTTC
D: NA; J: TRBJ1-2; V: TRBV6-1; size: NA; CDR3: CASKGVTNYGYTF; DNA: TGTGCCAGCAAAGGCGTTACTAACTATGGCTACACCTTC
D: TRBD1; J: TRBJ2-7; V: TRBV27; size: medium-sized; CDR3: CASSLSRTGFFDEQYF; DNA: TGTGCCAGCAGTTTATCCCGGACAGGTTTTTTTGACGAGCAGTACTTC
D: NA; J: TRBJ1-2; V: TRBV28; size: many; CDR3: CASSLGPSYGYTF; DNA: TGTGCCAGCAGTTTGGGACCAAGCTATGGCTACACCTTC
D: NA; J: TRBJ1-1; V: TRBV6-1; size: NA; CDR3: CASLIGQNTEAFF; DNA: TGTGCCAGCTTAATAGGACAGAACACTGAAGCTTTCTTT
D: TRBD1; J: TRBJ2-2; V: TRBV11-2; size: NA; CDR3: CASSPPGQGITGELFF; DNA: TGTGCCAGCTCCCCCCCGGGACAGGGGATCACCGGGGAGCTGTTTTTT
D: NA; J: TRBJ2-6; V: TRBV12-3/TRBV12-4; size: NA; CDR3: CASRPVRGGSGANVLTF; DNA: TGTGCCAGCAGACCAGTCAGGGGGGGGTCTGGGGCCAACGTCCTGACTTTC
D: NA; J: TRBJ1-6; V: TRBV6-5; size: NA; CDR3: CASSYKSSYNSPLHF; DNA: TGTGCCAGCAGTTACAAGAGCTCCTATAATTCACCCCTCCACTTT
D: NA; J: TRBJ2-7; V: TRBV29-1; size: NA; CDR3: CSVEVGTRGFREQYF; DNA: TGCAGCGTTGAAGTAGGTACTAGAGGGTTTCGCGAGCAGTACTTC
D: NA; J: TRBJ2-7; V: TRBV28; size: many; CDR3: CASSSTLRVRNEQYF; DNA: TGTGCCAGCAGTTCCACTTTAAGGGTAAGAAACGAGCAGTACTTC
D: NA; J: TRBJ1-1; V: TRBV28; size: few; CDR3: CASSFRERAFF; DNA: TGTGCCAGCAGTTTTCGGGAGAGAGCTTTCTTT
D: NA; J: TRBJ2-2; V: TRBV19; size: few; CDR3: CASSAGGNTGELFF; DNA: TGTGCCAGTTCCGCTGGGGGGAACACCGGGGAGCTGTTTTTT
D: NA; J: TRBJ1-3; V: TRBV20-1; size: NA; CDR3: CSARDAQGNTIYF; DNA: TGCAGTGCTAGAGATGCTCAGGGGAACACCATATATTTT
D: NA; J: TRBJ1-2; V: TRBV28; size: many; CDR3: CASSLMGATGYTF; DNA: TGTGCCAGCAGTTTAATGGGGGCTACTGGCTACACCTTC
D: NA; J: TRBJ1-4; V: TRBV10-1; size: NA; CDR3: CASSEGKVRKLFF; DNA: TGCGCCAGCAGTGAGGGGAAAGTGCGAAAACTGTTTTTT
D: TRBD1; J: TRBJ1-5; V: TRBV7-9; size: NA; CDR3: CASSKTGTAGSNQPQHF; DNA: TGTGCCAGCAGCAAGACAGGGACTGCAGGTAGCAATCAGCCCCAGCATTTT
D: TRBD2; J: TRBJ2-3; V: TRBV28; size: NA; CDR3: CASSLFFSGRDTDTQYF; DNA: TGTGCCAGCAGTTTATTCTTTAGCGGGAGGGACACAGATACGCAGTATTTT
D: NA; J: TRBJ1-1; V: TRBV20-1; size: few; CDR3: CSARVSGLEAFF; DNA: TGCAGTGCTAGAGTAAGTGGACTTGAAGCTTTCTTT
D: NA; J: TRBJ1-2; V: TRBV20-1; size: few; CDR3: CSATQGGGGYTF; DNA: TGCAGTGCTACCCAGGGAGGGGGTGGCTACACCTTC